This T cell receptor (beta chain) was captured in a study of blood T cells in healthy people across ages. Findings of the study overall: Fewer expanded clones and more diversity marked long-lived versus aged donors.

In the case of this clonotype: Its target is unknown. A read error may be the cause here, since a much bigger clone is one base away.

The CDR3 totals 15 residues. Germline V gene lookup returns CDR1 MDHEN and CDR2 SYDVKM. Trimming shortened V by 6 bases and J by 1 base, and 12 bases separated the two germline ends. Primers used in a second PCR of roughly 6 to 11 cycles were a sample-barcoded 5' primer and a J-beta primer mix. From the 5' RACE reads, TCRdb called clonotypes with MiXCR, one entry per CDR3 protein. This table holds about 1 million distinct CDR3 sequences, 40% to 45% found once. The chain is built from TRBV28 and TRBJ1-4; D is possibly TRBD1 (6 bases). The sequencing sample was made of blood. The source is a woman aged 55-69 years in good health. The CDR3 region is CASRTGPVTNEKLFF. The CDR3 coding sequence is TGTGCCAGCAGGACAGGACCTGTAACTAATGAAAAACTGTTTTTT.